This record concerns one T cell receptor beta chain sequence. Germline CDR1 reads SGHTA; CDR2 reads FQGNSA. The CDR3 is made up of 16 amino acids. Time point indicated: after preoperative PTX-NDP chemotherapy. A single record per CDR3 protein comes from TCRdb applying MiXCR to the PCR reads. The data contain some 32,000 distinct CDR3 sequences, around 50% of them seen just once; the ten biggest clones take up roughly 24%. This entry comes from a study of esophageal squamous cell carcinoma under preoperative chemotherapy. Study at large: TCR repertoires were profiled from both peripheral blood T cells and tumor-infiltrating lymphocytes.

This sample was taken from a patient given preoperative chemotherapy. V usage is TRBV7-2 and J usage is TRBJ2-2, with a possible D match to TRBD1 (6 bases). This sequence was found in a human donor with esophageal squamous cell carcinoma. The donor label of this sample is uncertain. CDR3 DNA sequence: TGTGCTGGCAGGGGCGTTCAGGCGGTGAGCACAGAGACGCAGTTTTTT. It translates to CAGRGVQAVSTETQFF.